A selection of T cell receptor beta chains follows, all from one sample in a study of blood T cell repertoires in COVID-19. Clones were sequenced by immunoSEQ multiplex PCR, and TCRdb holds only the in-frame ones, with some missing. The data show about 160,000 clones, with 78% seen just once and about 15% held by the top ten. The sequenced sample consisted of peripheral blood. Receptor source: an elderly woman with acute or convalescent COVID-19. Both conserved end residues are part of each CDR3. The D gene is left open where the match is weak. Size values are once, few and many counts, or a class for expanded clones, and some rows have none.

v_gene	j_gene	abundance	d_gene	CDR3aa	CDR3nt
TRBV7-2	TRBJ2-3	NA	NA	CASNLLGGSTDTQYF	TGTGCCAGCAACCTCTTAGGGGGAAGCACAGATACGCAGTATTTT
TRBV2	TRBJ2-3	few	NA	CASSSDGGGDTQYF	TGTGCCAGCAGTTCGGACGGGGGTGGAGATACGCAGTATTTT
TRBV30	TRBJ2-6	NA	NA	CAWSPGVRAVISGANVLTF	TGTGCCTGGAGTCCAGGGGTCAGGGCAGTGATCTCTGGGGCCAACGTCCTGACTTTC
TRBV21-1	TRBJ2-7	few	NA	CARIEETGAPYSSYEQYF	TGTGCCAGGATTGAGGAGACAGGGGCCCCCTATAGCTCCTACGAGCAGTACTTC
TRBV10-2	TRBJ1-2	once	TRBD1	CASSEGRTGGNYGYTF	TGCGCCAGCAGTGAGGGTCGGACAGGGGGTAACTATGGCTACACCTTC
TRBV29-1	TRBJ1-3	NA	NA	CSRRNTIYF	TGCAGCCGGAGGAACACCATATATTTT
TRBV11-3	TRBJ2-1	NA	NA	CASSSAAGQREQFF	TGTGCCAGCAGCTCCGCCGCCGGACAACGGGAGCAGTTCTTC
TRBV5-1	TRBJ2-5	NA	TRBD2	CASSRLLAGGLGETQYF	TGCGCCAGCAGTCGTTTACTAGCGGGGGGGTTAGGAGAGACCCAGTACTTC
TRBV6-1	TRBJ1-4	NA	NA	CASSEQRSAGNEKLFF	TGTGCCAGCAGTGAGCAGCGATCTGCGGGTAATGAAAAACTGTTTTTT
TRBV3-1/TRBV3-2	TRBJ1-1	NA	NA	CASSQVGAQGSEAFF	TGTGCCAGCAGCCAAGTAGGTGCCCAGGGGTCCGAAGCTTTCTTT
TRBV9	TRBJ2-1	NA	NA	CASTGSYNEQFF	TGTGCCAGCACAGGGTCCTACAATGAGCAGTTCTTC
TRBV7-2	TRBJ1-4	NA	NA	CASSSPTAGNEKLFF	TGTGCCAGCAGCTCTCCGACAGCCGGCAATGAAAAACTGTTTTTT
TRBV2	TRBJ1-2	NA	TRBD1	CASRARQGNYGYTF	TGTGCCAGCAGAGCACGACAGGGAAACTATGGCTACACCTTC
TRBV5-1	TRBJ1-2	NA	NA	CASSRGLGQGFGYTF	TGCGCCAGCAGCAGGGGCCTTGGGCAGGGATTTGGCTACACCTTC
TRBV7-2	TRBJ2-5	NA	NA	CASSLLSGRTQETQYF	TGTGCCAGCAGCTTATTAAGCGGGCGGACCCAAGAGACCCAGTACTTC
TRBV30	TRBJ2-1	NA	TRBD2	CAWSGGTSGVGEQFF	TGTGCCTGGAGTGGGGGGACTAGCGGGGTGGGTGAGCAGTTCTTC
TRBV19	TRBJ1-6	NA	NA	CASSMARISPLHF	TGTGCCAGTAGTATGGCCAGAATTTCACCCCTCCACTTT
TRBV28	TRBJ1-4	NA	TRBD1	CASSFRDRVRGEKLFF	TGTGCCAGCAGTTTCCGGGACAGGGTCCGGGGGGAAAAACTGTTTTTT
TRBV28	TRBJ2-1	NA	NA	CASSPDSGEQFF	TGTGCCAGCAGTCCGGACAGTGGCGAGCAGTTCTTC
TRBV5-1	TRBJ2-2	NA	TRBD1	CASRARDRDTGELFF	TGCGCCAGCAGGGCTCGGGACAGGGACACCGGGGAGCTGTTTTTT
TRBV7-9	TRBJ1-4	NA	NA	CASSPHQGQATNEKLFF	TGTGCCAGCAGCCCGCATCAGGGGCAGGCAACTAATGAAAAACTGTTTTTT
TRBV5-1	TRBJ1-2	NA	NA	CASSLGDTVVEYGYTF	TGCGCCAGCAGCTTGGGGGACACCGTAGTGGAGTATGGCTACACCTTC
TRBV11-2	TRBJ2-1	NA	NA	CASSWGGTYNEQFF	TGTGCCAGCAGCTGGGGGGGCACCTACAATGAGCAGTTCTTC
TRBV28	TRBJ2-1	NA	TRBD2	CASSSRVAGGIREQFF	TGTGCCAGCAGTTCCCGGGTAGCGGGAGGGATAAGAGAGCAGTTCTTC
TRBV7-2	TRBJ1-3	NA	NA	CASSSDTGNTIYF	TGTGCCAGCAGCTCCGACACTGGAAACACCATATATTTT